Listed below are T cell receptor beta chains from one sample, sequenced in a study of blood T cell repertoires in COVID-19. Method: immunoSEQ multiplex PCR; TCRdb's copy keeps in-frame clones and lacks some. Altogether roughly 260,000 clones are present, roughly three quarters being singletons, with the ten largest covering around 4.1%. Sequencing used peripheral blood. Receptor source: a woman in her forties with active or convalescent COVID-19. CDR3s include the opening cysteine and the closing phenylalanine or tryptophan. The order of the fields is J gene, V gene, D gene, clone size, CDR3 DNA, CDR3 protein. A D gene is named only where the DNA matches it firmly. The size entry is marked missing in some rows and otherwise reads once, few, many or a size class.

TRBJ2-6,TRBV7-9,-,-,TGTGCCAGCAGCTTACGTCTCTCTGGGGCCAACGTCCTGACTTTC,CASSLRLSGANVLTF
TRBJ2-1,TRBV7-6,-,-,TGTGCCAGCACCCAAGGGCCCGCGGGGGAGCAGTTCTTC,CASTQGPAGEQFF
TRBJ1-4,TRBV12-5,-,-,TGTGCTAGTGGTCCCGGAGGGAGCCCTGAAAAACTGTTTTTT,CASGPGGSPEKLFF
TRBJ1-1,TRBV5-1,TRBD1,-,TGCGCCAGCAGCTTGATGGACAGGGCCTTCACTGAAGCTTTCTTT,CASSLMDRAFTEAFF
TRBJ2-5,TRBV7-7,-,-,TGTGCCAGCAGCCCAAGACAGAACCAAGAGACCCAGTACTTC,CASSPRQNQETQYF
TRBJ2-5,TRBV28,-,-,TGTGCCAGCGGCAGCGTGATGGGGCGGGAGACCCAGTACTTC,CASGSVMGRETQYF
TRBJ2-7,TRBV6-1,-,once,TGTGCCAGCAGTGAAATCGGAGGTGGCTACGAGCAGTACTTC,CASSEIGGGYEQYF
TRBJ2-1,TRBV7-9,-,-,TGTGCCAGCAGCTGGTCGGACAATGAGCAGTTCTTC,CASSWSDNEQFF
TRBJ1-2,TRBV6-5,-,-,TGTGCCAGCAGGGGCCCGGGGGGTAGCTACACCTTC,CASRGPGGSYTF
TRBJ1-5,TRBV6-6,-,-,TGTGCCAGCAGGAGCGCGGATCAGCCCCAGCATTTT,CASRSADQPQHF
TRBJ1-2,TRBV5-1,TRBD1,-,TGCGCCAGCTGGCCTGGAGGGGGCGCCTTCAACTATGGCTACACCTTC,CASWPGGGAFNYGYTF
TRBJ1-2,TRBV19,-,-,TGTGCCAGTAGTATAAGTACAGGGAACTATGGCTACACCTTC,CASSISTGNYGYTF
TRBJ1-1,TRBV5-5,-,-,TGTGCCACGTCGGGACATAGCGACACTGAAGCTTTCTTT,CATSGHSDTEAFF
TRBJ1-3,TRBV30,-,-,TGTGCCTGGAGGGGATTAGACAGCTCTGGAAACACCATATATTTT,CAWRGLDSSGNTIYF
TRBJ1-5,TRBV7-8,TRBD1,-,TGTGCCAGCAGCCTCCAAGGACAGGGAAACCAGCCCCAGCATTTT,CASSLQGQGNQPQHF
TRBJ1-1,TRBV18,TRBD1,-,TGTGCCAGCTCACTAAGGGACAGGGAGACTGAAGCTTTCTTT,CASSLRDRETEAFF
TRBJ1-1,TRBV19,-,-,TGTGCCAGTAGTATTCAGGGCGCCGACACTGAAGCTTTCTTT,CASSIQGADTEAFF
TRBJ1-1,TRBV2,TRBD1,once,TGTGCCAGCTCGGGGGGGACAGGGAACCCTGAAGCTTTCTTT,CASSGGTGNPEAFF
TRBJ2-7,TRBV9,-,-,TGTGCCAGCAGCCCCCAGGGGCACGAGCAGTACTTC,CASSPQGHEQYF
TRBJ1-4,TRBV5-1,TRBD1,-,TGCGCCAGCAGCCGGACCGGGACAGGGGGTTATACTAATGAAAAACTGTTTTTT,CASSRTGTGGYTNEKLFF
TRBJ2-1,TRBV27,-,few,TGTGCCAGCAGTCGGACTACAAACAATGAGCAGTTCTTC,CASSRTTNNEQFF
TRBJ1-1,TRBV5-1,-,-,TGCGCCAGCAGCTTGAAAGGGGATGGGGACACTGAAGCTTTCTTT,CASSLKGDGDTEAFF
TRBJ1-6,TRBV7-8,TRBD1,-,TGTGCCAGCAGCCCACCGACAGGGGCCCCCCTCCACTTT,CASSPPTGAPLHF
TRBJ2-3,TRBV28,-,-,TGTGCCAGCAGCGAGGTCGCAGATACGCAGTATTTT,CASSEVADTQYF
TRBJ2-2,TRBV28,TRBD1,-,TGTGCCAGCAGTTTGGGACAGGGACGGACCGGGGAGCTGTTTTTT,CASSLGQGRTGELFF
TRBJ2-2,TRBV30,-,-,TGTGCCTGGAGTGTACAACTAGCCGGGGAGCTGTTTTTT,CAWSVQLAGELFF
TRBJ1-2,TRBV6-5,-,-,TGTGCCAGCCAAGCCAGGGGCGGCTACACCTTC,CASQARGGYTF
TRBJ2-3,TRBV6-5,-,-,TGTGCCAGCAGTTACTCGAGTACAGGACGCACAGATACGCAGTATTTT,CASSYSSTGRTDTQYF
TRBJ1-4,TRBV5-5,-,-,TGTGCCAGCAGCTTGGCCCAGGGAAGGGTCGGGGAAAAACTGTTTTTT,CASSLAQGRVGEKLFF
TRBJ1-2,TRBV10-3,TRBD1,-,TGTGCCATCAGTGAGGGGACAGGGGGCAGCGTTGGCTACACCTTC,CAISEGTGGSVGYTF
TRBJ1-1,TRBV18,TRBD1,-,TGTGCCAGCTCACCACCAAGCCAGGGGGACACTGAAGCTTTCTTT,CASSPPSQGDTEAFF
TRBJ2-7,TRBV6-5,TRBD1,-,TGTGCCAGCACCAAAAGGACAGGAGGATACGAGCAGTACTTC,CASTKRTGGYEQYF
TRBJ2-3,TRBV5-4,TRBD2,-,TGTGCCAGCAGCTTGGCCCTAGCGGGGGGGTCCTCAGATACGCAGTATTTT,CASSLALAGGSSDTQYF
TRBJ1-4,TRBV6-5,-,-,TGTGCCGGACGAGACGGGGGTAGGAGAAAACTGTTTTTT,CAGRDGGRRKLFF
TRBJ1-1,TRBV25-1,-,-,TGTGCCAGCAGCCACAGGGAACGGAACACTGAAGCTTTCTTT,CASSHRERNTEAFF
TRBJ2-3,TRBV5-1,TRBD1,many,TGCGCCAGCAGCTGGGGACAGGCCTACACAGATACGCAGTATTTT,CASSWGQAYTDTQYF
TRBJ2-5,TRBV11-1,-,-,TGTGCCAGCAGCTTAGGGCAGGGTGAGGAGACCCAGTACTTC,CASSLGQGEETQYF
TRBJ2-7,TRBV2,TRBD1,-,TGTGCCAGCAGTGAATGGGACAGGGGTCTAGTGGTAGCCCTCTTC,CASSEWDRGLVVALF
TRBJ2-1,TRBV7-9,TRBD1,-,TGTGCCAGCAGCTTAGCGCGGGGCAGGGGGCCCGGTGAGCAGTTCTTC,CASSLARGRGPGEQFF
TRBJ1-6,TRBV2,-,-,TGTGCCAGCACGGCCCGGACCACTCGGGGTAATTCACCCCTCCACTTT,CASTARTTRGNSPLHF
TRBJ2-2,TRBV7-3,-,few,TGTGCCAGCAGCGCCCGGACATACGGGGAGCTGTTTTTT,CASSARTYGELFF
TRBJ1-6,TRBV7-9,-,-,TGTGCCAGCAGCACAACCCGGACGGGGGGATATAATTCACCCCTCCACTTT,CASSTTRTGGYNSPLHF
TRBJ2-5,TRBV4-1,TRBD2,-,TGCGCCAGCAGCCAAGAAGGAGCGGGACCCCAAGAGACCCAGTACTTC,CASSQEGAGPQETQYF
TRBJ1-5,TRBV19,TRBD1,few,TGTGCCAGTACCCTTTTACAGGGGGAAAATCAGCCCCAGCATTTT,CASTLLQGENQPQHF
TRBJ1-1,TRBV7-9,TRBD1,-,TGTGCCAGCAGCAAAGGACAGGGGGCCTCAGTGATGAACACTGAAGCTTTCTTT,CASSKGQGASVMNTEAFF
TRBJ1-2,TRBV6-6,TRBD1,-,TGTGCCAGCAGCTTCGGACAGGTTAACTATGGCTACACCTTC,CASSFGQVNYGYTF
TRBJ1-3,TRBV27,-,-,TGTGCCAGCAGTTTTTCCGGGGCTGGAAACACCATATATTTT,CASSFSGAGNTIYF
TRBJ1-6,TRBV4-1,TRBD1,-,TGCGCCAGCAGCCAAGACAGGGGGAAGGATTCACCCCTCCACTTT,CASSQDRGKDSPLHF
TRBJ1-1,TRBV3-1/TRBV3-2,TRBD1,-,TGTGCCAGTAGCACCCCGGACAGGATGAACACTGAAGCTTTCTTT,CASSTPDRMNTEAFF
TRBJ1-5,TRBV5-4,TRBD1,-,TGTGCCAGCAGCGAGGGACAGGGGGCAGGTCAGCCCCAGCATTTT,CASSEGQGAGQPQHF
TRBJ2-1,TRBV5-5,TRBD1,few,TGTGCCAGCAGCTCAACTGCAATCTGGACAGGGGTCCACAATGAGCAGTTCTTC,CASSSTAIWTGVHNEQFF
TRBJ2-1,TRBV7-3,TRBD2,-,TGTGCCAGCAGCTTCTTGGGGGGGTTGAGGAATGAGCAGTTCTTC,CASSFLGGLRNEQFF
TRBJ1-2,TRBV9,TRBD1,-,TGTGCCAGCAGCGCAGAGACAGGGGTCTATGGCTACACCTTC,CASSAETGVYGYTF
TRBJ1-6,TRBV7-2,-,-,TGTGCCAGCAGCTTTGGTAGACATCCTAATTCACCCCTCCACTTT,CASSFGRHPNSPLHF